This T cell receptor beta chain was obtained from a study of blood T cell repertoires in COVID-19. Overall study context: Samples taken during acute and convalescent COVID-19 were collected in the United States, Italy and Spain.

The authors' processing: Reference gene primer amplification yielded estimated nucleated cell counts. Some clones are missing from TCRdb's copy, which holds only in-frame ones; the method was immunoSEQ multiplex PCR. The V and J calls and clone size are taken from that table; D and trimming were inferred from the DNA. The sample yields around 340,000 clones, more than 70% seen once. CDR3 size: 18 residues. V was shortened by 0 bases and J by 8 bases, with 28 bases between the two germline ends. Looked up from germline, CDR1 is GTSNPN and CDR2 is SVGIG (reference sequence). The sample comprised peripheral blood. This TCR derives from a young man with active or convalescent COVID-19. The chain links TRBV30 to TRBJ1-2; D ambiguous. The CDR3 here is CAWSVPRYWREGDLGYTF. The CDR3 coding sequence is TGTGCCTGGAGTGTACCTCGATATTGGCGGGAAGGCGATTTGGGCTACACCTTC.